This TCR beta chain was recorded in a study of T-cell reconstitution after alpha-beta-depleted transplantation in children. Unique molecular identifiers were incorporated into the prepared TCRbeta library. TCRdb itself ran the PCR reads through MiXCR, one entry per CDR3 protein. The sample shows fewer than 130,000 distinct CDR3 sequences, under 13% of them seen only once. Of note for this clonotype: Since a much larger clone is just one base distant, this may be a read error.

The germline V gene has CDR1 LGHNA and CDR2 YSLEER. The CDR3 spans 18 residues. Source: PBMCs from the stem cell graft donor, taken from the stem cell graft. The chain couples TRBV4-3 to TRBJ2-1, with TRBD2 matching over 11 bases. This TCR was sampled from a human donor who donated a stem cell graft to a child with acute lymphoblastic leukemia. The chain's CDR3 is CASSQEADSGRAMVEHFF. The CDR3, as DNA: TGCGCCAGCAGCCAAGAGGCCGATAGCGGGAGGGCCATGGTTGAGCATTTCTTC.